The next 11 T cell receptor beta chains were all read from a single sample in a study of T cells after yellow fever vaccination. Each CDR3 protein gets one entry after TCRdb re-called the 5' RACE reads with MiXCR. This table has around 600,000 distinct CDR3 sequences, roughly an eighth appearing once. The source material was PBMCs, sampled on the day of the yellow fever booster vaccination. These receptors were taken from a man aged 30-40 years who received the YFV17D yellow fever vaccine.

The chain links TRBV7-6 to TRBJ2-3; possibly TRBD2 for D (6 bases). CDR1 SGHVS and CDR2 FNYEAQ come from the germline V gene. V was clipped by 1 base and J by 0 bases, with 11 bases between them. The CDR3 contains 16 residues. In nucleotides, the CDR3 is TGTGCCAGCAGCTTAGGAGCGGGCTCTAGCACAGATACGCAGTATTTT. Its protein product is CASSLGAGSSTDTQYF.

The chain links TRBV3-1 to TRBJ2-3; 12 positions match TRBD2. The germline gives CDR1 LGHDT, CDR2 YNNKEL (reference sequence). The CDR3 spans 17 residues. V shed 2 bases, J shed 6 bases, and the junction held 9 bases outside the gene matches. Here the CDR3 reads CASSQRGLAGGGDTQYF. CDR3 DNA sequence: TGTGCCAGCAGCCAACGAGGCCTAGCGGGAGGGGGGGATACGCAGTATTTT.

This clonotype was picked up a small number of times. The CDR3: CATSDPPSGTGSGELFF. The CDR3 DNA follows: TGTGCCACCAGTGACCCGCCTTCCGGGACAGGGTCCGGGGAGCTGTTTTTT. The chain is built from TRBV24-1 and TRBJ2-2, with 9 bases that match TRBD1. This CDR3 contains 17 residues. Germline loops: CDR1 KGHDR, CDR2 SFDVKD. The V gene end was trimmed by 4 bases and the J gene end by 6 bases; junction bases not matched to a gene: 11.

This clonotype has just a few counts. The chain couples TRBV6-5 to TRBJ2-1; perhaps TRBD1 as D (6 bases). CDR3 length: 10 amino acids. V lost 9 bases to trimming and J lost 14 bases, with 14 bases between them. The germline V gene encodes CDR1 MNHEY and CDR2 SVGAGI. The CDR3 region is CARPGRGKFF. CDR3 sequence (DNA): TGTGCCAGGCCGGGTAGGGGGAAGTTCTTC.

The chain has TRBV25-1 and TRBJ2-1, with D tentatively TRBD1 (5 bases). CDR3 length: 14 residues. V was cut by 4 bases and J by 8 bases, with 15 bases left in between. Germline V gene data show CDR1 as MGHDK and CDR2 as SYGVNS. In DNA, the CDR3 is TGTGCCAGCAGTGCGTCAGGGCAGTATCATGAGCAGTTCTTC. It specifies CASSASGQYHEQFF.

This clonotype has a handful of counts. The rearrangement uses TRBV6-2 or TRBV6-3 and TRBJ2-1; maybe TRBD1 (5 bases). The germline V gene has CDR1 MNHEY and CDR2 SVGEGT. Trimming shortened V by 8 bases and J by 4 bases, and 9 bases separated the two germline ends. CDR3 length: 12 residues. CDR3 coding DNA: TGTGCCAGCGGAAGACAGTACAATGAGCAGTTCTTC. It codes for CASGRQYNEQFF.

The genes are TRBV5-6 and TRBJ2-1; no clear D gene. CDR3 length: 13 residues. Trimming took off 4 bases at V and 5 bases at J, with 10 bases between the two ends. Germline values: CDR1 SGHDT, CDR2 YYEEEE. CDR3 region: CASSTDTNNEQFF. The CDR3, as DNA: TGTGCCAGCAGCACCGACACGAACAATGAGCAGTTCTTC.

V is TRBV11-3 and J is TRBJ2-1, with D possibly matching TRBD1 (6 bases). This CDR3 region has 16 residues. Germline CDR1 SGHNT, CDR2 YENEEA. V was clipped by 4 bases and J by 6 bases, with 19 bases between them. The CDR3 loop is CASSSQGTAFFNEQFF. Written as DNA, the CDR3 is TGTGCCAGCAGCTCCCAGGGGACCGCCTTCTTCAATGAGCAGTTCTTC.

This clonotype was seen many times. The chain uses TRBV19 and TRBJ2-1; D may be TRBD2 (6 bases). From germline, CDR1 is LNHDA and CDR2 SQIVND (reference sequence). Deletions cut 6 bases from V and 0 bases from J, with 12 bases between. The CDR3 is made up of 15 amino acids. CDR3 sequence reads: CASRVGSSSYNEQFF. The CDR3 nucleotides read TGTGCCAGTAGGGTCGGGAGCAGCTCCTACAATGAGCAGTTCTTC. Full variable domain (outside the CDR3, taken from reference TRBV19 and TRBJ2-1): DGGITQSPKYLFRKEGQNVTLSCEQNLNHDAMYWYRQDPGQGLRLIYYSQIVNDFQKGDIAEGYSVSREKKESFPLTVTSAQKNPTAFYLCASRVGSSSYNEQFFGPGTRLTVL.

The chain combines TRBV12-3 or TRBV12-4 with TRBJ2-1, with 8 bases fitting TRBD1. V trimming: 6 bases; J trimming: 2 bases; junction bases outside the gene matches: 6. There are 15 residues in the CDR3. The DNA of the CDR3 is TGTGCCAGCAGGACAGGGACAGGCCCCTACAATGAGCAGTTCTTC. Protein sequence: CASRTGTGPYNEQFF.

This clonotype was detected a few times. V and J are TRBV15 and TRBJ2-7, with D unresolved. Deletions cut 2 bases from V and 1 base from J, with 12 bases between. This CDR3 spans 15 amino acids. Looked up from germline, CDR1 is LNHNV and CDR2 is YYDKDF (reference sequence). CDR3 bases: TGTGCCACCAGCAGACCTCCTATCGGATCCTACGAGCAGTACTTC. This sequence encodes CATSRPPIGSYEQYF.